This T cell receptor beta chain came from a study of TIL therapy for anti-PD-1-resistant metastatic lung cancer. Study context: Progressing patients received lymphodepletion, expanded TIL infusion and IL-2.

Stated time point: pre-treatment sample, taken before nivolumab and TIL therapy. Looked up from germline, CDR1 is SNHLY and CDR2 is FYNNEI. The CDR3 runs 14 residues. Between the trimmed V and J ends, which lost 6 bases and 2 bases, there was a span of 14 bases. The libraries were made with immunoSEQ v3. Each library reached about 2 million read pairs, or about 5-6.5 million at deep level. The data were produced by immunoSEQ multiplex PCR, yet TCRdb's version contains in-frame clones alone and is incomplete. The table shows about 60,000 clones, with about nine tenths occurring only once. The V call is TRBV2, the J call TRBJ2-7; maybe TRBD1 (6 bases). This TCR was recovered from a person aged 30 to 80 with non-small cell lung cancer. Sequencing used blood, obtained at baseline. The CDR3 DNA reads TGTGCCAGCAGGAACCTGACAGGAACCTACGAGCAGTACTTC. Its protein is CASRNLTGTYEQYF. The full variable domain, completed using reference TRBV2 and TRBJ2-7, is EPEVTQTPSHQVTQMGQEVILRCVPISNHLYFYWYRQILGQKVEFLVSFYNNEISEKSEIFDDQFSVERPDGSNFTLKIRSTKLEDSAMYFCASRNLTGTYEQYFGPGTRLTVT.